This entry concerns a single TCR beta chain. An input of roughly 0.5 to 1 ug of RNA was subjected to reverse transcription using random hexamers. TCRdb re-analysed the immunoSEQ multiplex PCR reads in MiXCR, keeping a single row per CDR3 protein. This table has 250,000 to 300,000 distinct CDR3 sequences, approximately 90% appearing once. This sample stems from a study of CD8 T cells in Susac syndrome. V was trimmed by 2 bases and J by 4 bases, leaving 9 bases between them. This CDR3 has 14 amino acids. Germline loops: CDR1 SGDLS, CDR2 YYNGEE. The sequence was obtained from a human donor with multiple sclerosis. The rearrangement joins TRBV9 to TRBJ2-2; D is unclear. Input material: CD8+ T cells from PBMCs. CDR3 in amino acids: CASSVGWGTGELFF. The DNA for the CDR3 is TGTGCCAGCAGCGTCGGGTGGGGCACCGGGGAGCTGTTTTTT.